The rows below give T cell receptor beta chains drawn from one sample of a study of T cell responses to AZD1222 COVID-19 vaccine. TCRdb's table, derived via immunoSEQ multiplex PCR, lists solely in-frame clones and lacks some. The sample consists of tens of thousands of clones, approximately 90% of them appearing once. Material: peripheral blood, obtained on day 0 of MenACWY control vaccination. The source is an adult in good health. The CDR3 runs from the conserved cysteine through the conserved F or W. The D gene is left open where the match is weak. Not all rows give a size; the values are once, few, many and, for expanded clones, a class.

clone size,J gene,D gene,V gene,CDR3 DNA,CDR3 protein
.,TRBJ2-7,TRBD1,TRBV6-2/TRBV6-3,TGTGCCAGCAGTTACGGGACAGGGTACTCCTACGAGCAGTACTTC,CASSYGTGYSYEQYF
.,TRBJ1-1,.,TRBV7-2,TGTGCCAGCAGCCCTCCCGGGACAGAAGCTTTCTTT,CASSPPGTEAFF
.,TRBJ1-1,.,TRBV7-9,TGTGCCAGCAGCTCTGTGGGGAACACTGAAGCTTTCTTT,CASSSVGNTEAFF
.,TRBJ2-5,.,TRBV28,TGTGCCAGCTCCCGTGGGGGCGTAATCCAAGAGACCCAGTACTTC,CASSRGGVIQETQYF
.,TRBJ1-2,TRBD1,TRBV5-1,TGCGCCAGCGGACAGGGGGACTATGGCTACACCTTC,CASGQGDYGYTF
.,TRBJ2-5,.,TRBV15,TGTGCCACCAGCAGCGGACAGAACCAAGAGACCCAGTACTTC,CATSSGQNQETQYF
.,TRBJ2-1,TRBD1,TRBV5-1,TGCGCCAGCAGCTGGGACAGGGAGGGCAATGAGCAGTTCTTC,CASSWDREGNEQFF
.,TRBJ2-7,.,TRBV29-1,TGCAGCGGGGGTAGCAGGATATACGAGCAGTACTTC,CSGGSRIYEQYF
.,TRBJ2-2,.,TRBV6-5,TGTGCCAGCAGATCCTCGACCCGAGGGGAGCTGTTTTTT,CASRSSTRGELFF
once,TRBJ2-5,.,TRBV28,TGTGCCAGCGCTAGTTTTAGCCCCCAGTACTTC,CASASFSPQYF
.,TRBJ2-7,TRBD1,TRBV25-1,TGTGCCAGCAGTGACGACAGGGGGGTCTCCTACGAGCAGTACTTC,CASSDDRGVSYEQYF
.,TRBJ1-5,.,TRBV7-8,TGTGCCAGCAGCTTAGCAGGCTCGTATCAGCCCCAGCATTTT,CASSLAGSYQPQHF
.,TRBJ1-3,.,TRBV27,TGTGCCAGCAGTTCATCCGGGACACTCGACTCTGGAAACACCATATATTTT,CASSSSGTLDSGNTIYF
.,TRBJ2-5,.,TRBV29-1,TGCAGCGTTGAACTTTCGGTCAGCCAAGAGACCCAGTACTTC,CSVELSVSQETQYF
.,TRBJ2-2,TRBD2,TRBV3-1/TRBV3-2,TGTGCCAGCAGTCAAGCAGCGGGAGCGAACACCGGGGAGCTGTTTTTT,CASSQAAGANTGELFF
.,TRBJ1-4,.,TRBV30,TGTGCCCTCGTGGGGTTAGGCGAAAAACTGTTTTTT,CALVGLGEKLFF
.,TRBJ2-5,TRBD2,TRBV28,TGTGCCAGCAGTTCCCTCTGGCGGGAGGGCTGGGAGACCCAGTACTTC,CASSSLWREGWETQYF
many,TRBJ2-1,.,TRBV7-6,TGTGCCAGCAGCTTCCTCACGGGGGACTTCAACAATGAGCAGTTCTTC,CASSFLTGDFNNEQFF
.,TRBJ2-7,.,TRBV6-2/TRBV6-3,TGTGCCAGCAGTTACGATAGGGGCGCCCTCTTC,CASSYDRGALF
.,TRBJ2-7,.,TRBV5-1,TGCGCCAGCACCATAGGGGGGGCGAAAGACGAGCAGTACTTC,CASTIGGAKDEQYF
medium-sized,TRBJ1-2,.,TRBV28,TGTGCCAGCAGTCCAATGACAGGCCGGTCCTATGGCTACACCTTC,CASSPMTGRSYGYTF
.,TRBJ2-2,TRBD2,TRBV5-1,TGCGCCAGCAGCCCGATGGAGGCTAGCGGTCGCACCGGGGAGCTGTTTTTT,CASSPMEASGRTGELFF
.,TRBJ1-1,TRBD1,TRBV27,TGTGCCAGCAGTACCCGGACAGGGAACACTGAAGCTTTCTTT,CASSTRTGNTEAFF
.,TRBJ1-1,.,TRBV6-5,TGTGCCAGCGGGCAGACCTCCAACACTGAAGCTTTCTTT,CASGQTSNTEAFF
.,TRBJ2-1,.,TRBV6-4,TGTGCCAGCAGTGCCGCTCCCGAGGATGAGCAGTTCTTC,CASSAAPEDEQFF
.,TRBJ1-1,.,TRBV12-3/TRBV12-4,TGTGCCAGCAGTTTAGATGGGTCTGAAGCTTTCTTT,CASSLDGSEAFF
.,TRBJ2-7,TRBD2,TRBV6-5,TGTGCCAGCAGTTACGGTGCGGGGGGGGTCTACGAGCAGTACTTC,CASSYGAGGVYEQYF
.,TRBJ2-7,TRBD1,TRBV3-1/TRBV3-2,TGTGCCAGCAGTCGGGAACTGACAGGGCTCTACGAGCAGTACTTC,CASSRELTGLYEQYF
.,TRBJ1-1,TRBD1,TRBV5-1,TGCGCCAGCAATTTCCTGGCACAGGGGTCTAACACTGAAGCTTTCTTT,CASNFLAQGSNTEAFF
.,TRBJ2-7,.,TRBV25-1,TGTGCCAGCAGTAGCCAGGTGCAGGGGACCGGCGAGCAGTACTTC,CASSSQVQGTGEQYF
.,TRBJ2-7,.,TRBV7-9,TGTGCCAGCAGCCCCTATCAGAGCTCCTACGAGCAGTACTTC,CASSPYQSSYEQYF
.,TRBJ2-1,TRBD1,TRBV19,TGTGCCAGTACGGGTTCACCGGGACAGGGGGCTTACAATGAGCAGTTCTTC,CASTGSPGQGAYNEQFF
.,TRBJ1-4,TRBD1,TRBV18,TGTGCCAGCTCACTCGACAGGGGGACTAATGAAAAACTGTTTTTT,CASSLDRGTNEKLFF
.,TRBJ2-1,.,TRBV30,TGTGCCTGGACCCACTACCCGGGACTCCGGTCCAATGAGCAGTTCTTC,CAWTHYPGLRSNEQFF
.,TRBJ1-5,.,TRBV3-1/TRBV3-2,TGTGCCAGCAGCCAAGATTCCCAGGGAAGCAATCAGCCCCAGCATTTT,CASSQDSQGSNQPQHF
.,TRBJ2-7,.,TRBV7-9,TGTGCCAGCAGCCTAGTAAACAACGAGCAGTACTTC,CASSLVNNEQYF
.,TRBJ2-7,TRBD1,TRBV2,TGTGCCAGCAGTCCCCATAAGGGACAGGGCATCTACGAGCAGTACTTC,CASSPHKGQGIYEQYF
.,TRBJ2-7,TRBD1,TRBV2,TGTGCCAGCAGTGAGCCGGGACAGCGTTACGAGCAGTACTTC,CASSEPGQRYEQYF
.,TRBJ2-2,.,TRBV7-2,TGTGCCAGCAGCCCTCGTCAGGGAGGCGGTACCGGGGAGCTGTTTTTT,CASSPRQGGGTGELFF
.,TRBJ1-6,TRBD1,TRBV5-1,TGCGCCAGCAGCGGGGGGACAGTCGGTTCTTCGCTCCACTTT,CASSGGTVGSSLHF
.,TRBJ1-2,.,TRBV16,TGTGCCAGCAGCCTGCCCCGTTCCAGCGAGGGCTACACCTTC,CASSLPRSSEGYTF
.,TRBJ2-7,TRBD1,TRBV30,TGTGCCTGGAGTGGATTGGGGACAGGGGGTGGCGAGCAGTACTTC,CAWSGLGTGGGEQYF
.,TRBJ2-1,TRBD2,TRBV7-8,TGTGCCAGCCCTAGCGGGGACAATGAGCAGTTCTTC,CASPSGDNEQFF
.,TRBJ2-7,TRBD1,TRBV7-9,TGTGCCAGCAGCTTAGAAGGACAGGGGGTATACGAGCAGTACTTC,CASSLEGQGVYEQYF
.,TRBJ1-1,.,TRBV5-6,TGTGCCAGCAGCTTGCAGGGTGAAGCTTTCTTT,CASSLQGEAFF
.,TRBJ2-3,.,TRBV5-1,TGCGCCAGCAGCTTGGGTAGGGGACCCAGCACAGATACGCAGTATTTT,CASSLGRGPSTDTQYF